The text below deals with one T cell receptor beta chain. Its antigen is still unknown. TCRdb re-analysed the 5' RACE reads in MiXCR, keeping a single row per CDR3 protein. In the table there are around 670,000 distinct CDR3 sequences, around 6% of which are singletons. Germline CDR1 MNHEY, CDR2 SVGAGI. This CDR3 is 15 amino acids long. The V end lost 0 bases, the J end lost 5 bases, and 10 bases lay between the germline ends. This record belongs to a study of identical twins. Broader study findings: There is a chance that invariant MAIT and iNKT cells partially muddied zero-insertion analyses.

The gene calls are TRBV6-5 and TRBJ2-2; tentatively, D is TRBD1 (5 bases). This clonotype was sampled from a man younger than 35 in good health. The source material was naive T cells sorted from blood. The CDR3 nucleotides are TGTGCCAGCAGTTACTCGGGTTCAGGGACCGGGGAGCTGTTTTTT. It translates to CASSYSGSGTGELFF.